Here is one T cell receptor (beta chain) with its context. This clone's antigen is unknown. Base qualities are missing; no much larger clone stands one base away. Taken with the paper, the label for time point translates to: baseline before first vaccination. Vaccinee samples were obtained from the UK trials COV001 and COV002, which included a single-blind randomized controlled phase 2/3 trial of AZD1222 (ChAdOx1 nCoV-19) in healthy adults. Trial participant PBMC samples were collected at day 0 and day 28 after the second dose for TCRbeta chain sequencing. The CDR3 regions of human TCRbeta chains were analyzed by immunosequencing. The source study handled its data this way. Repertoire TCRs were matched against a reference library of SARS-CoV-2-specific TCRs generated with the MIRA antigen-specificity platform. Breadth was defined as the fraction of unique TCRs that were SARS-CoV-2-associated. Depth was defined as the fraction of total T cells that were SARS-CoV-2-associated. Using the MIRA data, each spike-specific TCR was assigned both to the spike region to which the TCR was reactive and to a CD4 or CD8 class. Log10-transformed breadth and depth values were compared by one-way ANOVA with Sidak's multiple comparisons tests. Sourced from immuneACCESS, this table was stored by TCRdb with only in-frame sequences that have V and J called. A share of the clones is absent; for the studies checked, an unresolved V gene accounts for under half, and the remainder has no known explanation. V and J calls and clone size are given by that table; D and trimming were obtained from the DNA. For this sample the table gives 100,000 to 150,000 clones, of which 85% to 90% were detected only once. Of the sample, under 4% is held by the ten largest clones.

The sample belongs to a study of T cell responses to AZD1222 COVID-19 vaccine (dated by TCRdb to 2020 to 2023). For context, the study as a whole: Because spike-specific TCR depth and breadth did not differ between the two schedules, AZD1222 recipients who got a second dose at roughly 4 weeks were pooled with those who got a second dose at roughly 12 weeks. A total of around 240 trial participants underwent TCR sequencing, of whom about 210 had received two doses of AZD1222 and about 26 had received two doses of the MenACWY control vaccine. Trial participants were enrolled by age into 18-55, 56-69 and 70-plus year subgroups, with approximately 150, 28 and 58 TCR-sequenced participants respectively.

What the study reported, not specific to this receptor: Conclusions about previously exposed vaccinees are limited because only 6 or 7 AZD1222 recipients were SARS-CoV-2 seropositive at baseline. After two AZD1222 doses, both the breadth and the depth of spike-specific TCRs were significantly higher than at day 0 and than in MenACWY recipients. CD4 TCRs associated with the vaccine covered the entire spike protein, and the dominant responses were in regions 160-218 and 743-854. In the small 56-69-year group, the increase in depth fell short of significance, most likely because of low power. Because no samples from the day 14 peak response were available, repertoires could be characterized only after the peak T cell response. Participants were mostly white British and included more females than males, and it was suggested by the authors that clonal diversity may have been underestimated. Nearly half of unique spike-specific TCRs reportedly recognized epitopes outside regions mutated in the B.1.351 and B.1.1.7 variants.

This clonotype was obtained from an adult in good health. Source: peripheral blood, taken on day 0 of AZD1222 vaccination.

The CDR3 protein is CSASGFGRTSGVQETQYF. The DNA sequence is as follows: TGCAGTGCTAGTGGCTTTGGAAGGACTAGCGGGGTACAAGAGACCCAGTACTTC. Here the chain combines TRBV20-1 and TRBJ2-5, with TRBD2 matching 12 junction bases. Spanning cysteine to phenylalanine, the CDR3 consists of 18 amino acids. Of the read, only the CDR3 DNA is kept; its 54 bases are in frame from base 1. According to the germline V gene (reference sequence), CDR1 reads DFQATT and CDR2 reads SNEGSKA. Germline trimming: 3 bases from V, 2 bases from J; junction bases outside gene matches: 13.